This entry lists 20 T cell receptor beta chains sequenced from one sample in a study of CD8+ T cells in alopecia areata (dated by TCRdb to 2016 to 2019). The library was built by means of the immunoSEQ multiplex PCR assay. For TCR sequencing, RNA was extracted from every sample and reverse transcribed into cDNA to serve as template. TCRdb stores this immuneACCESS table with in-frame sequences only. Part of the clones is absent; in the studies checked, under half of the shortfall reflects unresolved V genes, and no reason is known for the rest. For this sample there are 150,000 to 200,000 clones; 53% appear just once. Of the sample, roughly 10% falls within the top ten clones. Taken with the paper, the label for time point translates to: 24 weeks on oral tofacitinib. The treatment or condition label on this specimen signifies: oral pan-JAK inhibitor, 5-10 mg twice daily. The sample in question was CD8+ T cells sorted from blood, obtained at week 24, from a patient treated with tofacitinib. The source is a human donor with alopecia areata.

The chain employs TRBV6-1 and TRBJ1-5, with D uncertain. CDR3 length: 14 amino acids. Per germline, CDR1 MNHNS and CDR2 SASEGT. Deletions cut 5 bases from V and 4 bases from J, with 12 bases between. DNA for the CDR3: TGTGCCAGCAGTACCCGAAGTTCAAATCAGCCCCAGCATTTT. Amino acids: CASSTRSSNQPQHF.

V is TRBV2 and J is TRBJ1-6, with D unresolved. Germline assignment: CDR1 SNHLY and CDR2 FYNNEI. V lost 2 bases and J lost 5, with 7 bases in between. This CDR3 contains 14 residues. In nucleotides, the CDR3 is TGTGCCAGCAGTGAATACGGAAATAATTCACCCCTCCACTTT. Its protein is CASSEYGNNSPLHF.

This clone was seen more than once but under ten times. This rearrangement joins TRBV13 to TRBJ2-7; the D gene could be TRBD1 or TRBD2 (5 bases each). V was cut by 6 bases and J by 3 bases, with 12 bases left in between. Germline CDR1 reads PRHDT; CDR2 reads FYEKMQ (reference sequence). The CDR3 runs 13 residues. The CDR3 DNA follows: TGTGCCAGCAGTTTCCGGGGCCACTACGAGCAGTACTTC. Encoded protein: CASSFRGHYEQYF.

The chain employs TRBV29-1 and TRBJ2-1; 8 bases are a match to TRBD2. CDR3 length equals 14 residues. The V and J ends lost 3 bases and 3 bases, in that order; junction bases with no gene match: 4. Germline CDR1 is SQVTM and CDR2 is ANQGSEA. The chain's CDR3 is CSVEDGGVYNEQFF. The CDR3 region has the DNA TGCAGCGTTGAGGACGGGGGGGTCTACAATGAGCAGTTCTTC.

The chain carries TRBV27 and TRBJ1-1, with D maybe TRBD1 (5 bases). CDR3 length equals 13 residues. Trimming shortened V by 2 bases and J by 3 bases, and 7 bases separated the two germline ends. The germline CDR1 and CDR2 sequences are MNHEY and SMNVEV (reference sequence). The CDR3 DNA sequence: TGTGCCAGCAGTTTAGGGGCTCACACTGAAGCTTTCTTT. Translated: CASSLGAHTEAFF.

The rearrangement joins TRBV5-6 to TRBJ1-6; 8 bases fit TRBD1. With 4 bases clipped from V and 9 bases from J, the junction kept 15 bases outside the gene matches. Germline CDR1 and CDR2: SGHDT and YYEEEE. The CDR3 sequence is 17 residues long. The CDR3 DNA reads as TGTGCCAGCAGCGCCCCAACGACGACAGGGGCGGGTTCACCCCTCCACTTT. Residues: CASSAPTTTGAGSPLHF.

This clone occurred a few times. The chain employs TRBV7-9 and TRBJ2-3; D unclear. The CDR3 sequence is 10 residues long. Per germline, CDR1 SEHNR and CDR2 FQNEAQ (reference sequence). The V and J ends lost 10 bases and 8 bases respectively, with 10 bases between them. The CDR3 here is CATITITQYF. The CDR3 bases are TGTGCCACAATTACGATTACGCAGTATTTT. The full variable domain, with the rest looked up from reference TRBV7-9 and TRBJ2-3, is DTGVSQNPRHKITKRGQNVTFRCDPISEHNRLYWYRQTLGQGPEFLTYFQNEAQLEKSRLLSDRFSAERPKGSFSTLEIQRTEQGDSAMYLCATITITQYFGPGTRLTVL.

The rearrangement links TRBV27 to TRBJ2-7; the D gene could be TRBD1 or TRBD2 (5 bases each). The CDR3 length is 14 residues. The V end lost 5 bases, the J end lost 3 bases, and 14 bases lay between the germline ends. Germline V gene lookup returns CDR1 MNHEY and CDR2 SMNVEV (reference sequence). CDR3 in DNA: TGTGCCAGCAGTCAAACAGGAGGACACTACGAGCAGTACTTC. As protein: CASSQTGGHYEQYF.

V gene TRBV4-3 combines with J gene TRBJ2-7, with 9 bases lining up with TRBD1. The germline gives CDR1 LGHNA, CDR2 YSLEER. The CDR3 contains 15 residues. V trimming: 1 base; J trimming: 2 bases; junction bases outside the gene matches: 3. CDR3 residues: CASSQAGTGTYEQYF. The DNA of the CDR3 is TGCGCCAGCAGCCAAGCCGGGACAGGGACCTACGAGCAGTACTTC.

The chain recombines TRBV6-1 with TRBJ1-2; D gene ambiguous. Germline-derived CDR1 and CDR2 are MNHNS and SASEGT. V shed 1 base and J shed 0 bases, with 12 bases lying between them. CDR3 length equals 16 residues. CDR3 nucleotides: TGTGCCAGCAGTGAAGGGCGAAGGCCGACTAACTATGGCTACACCTTC. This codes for CASSEGRRPTNYGYTF.

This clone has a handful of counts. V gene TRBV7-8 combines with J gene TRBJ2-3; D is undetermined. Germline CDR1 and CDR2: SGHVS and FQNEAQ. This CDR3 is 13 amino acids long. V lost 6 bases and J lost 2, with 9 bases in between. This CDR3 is CASSSDVTDTQYF. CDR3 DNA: TGTGCCAGCAGTTCGGACGTCACAGATACGCAGTATTTT.

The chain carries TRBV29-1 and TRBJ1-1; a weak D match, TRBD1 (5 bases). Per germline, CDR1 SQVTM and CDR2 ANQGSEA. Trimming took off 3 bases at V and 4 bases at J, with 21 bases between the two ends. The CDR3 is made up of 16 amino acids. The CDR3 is CSVEALGYSGTTEAFF. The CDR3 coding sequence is TGCAGCGTTGAGGCCCTCGGTTATTCAGGGACCACTGAAGCTTTCTTT.

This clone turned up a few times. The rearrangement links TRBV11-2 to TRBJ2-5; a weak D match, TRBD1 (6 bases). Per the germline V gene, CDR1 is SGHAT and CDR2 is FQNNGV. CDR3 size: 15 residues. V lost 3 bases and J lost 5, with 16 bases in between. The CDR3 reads CASSFGGGFEETQYF. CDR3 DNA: TGTGCCAGCAGCTTCGGTGGGGGCTTCGAGGAGACCCAGTACTTC.

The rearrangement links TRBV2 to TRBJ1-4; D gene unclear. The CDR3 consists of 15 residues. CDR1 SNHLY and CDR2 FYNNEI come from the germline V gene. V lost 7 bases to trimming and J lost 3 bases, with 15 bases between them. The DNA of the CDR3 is TGTGCCAGCACCGGTCGGGATTGGGCTAATGAAAAACTGTTTTTT. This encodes CASTGRDWANEKLFF.

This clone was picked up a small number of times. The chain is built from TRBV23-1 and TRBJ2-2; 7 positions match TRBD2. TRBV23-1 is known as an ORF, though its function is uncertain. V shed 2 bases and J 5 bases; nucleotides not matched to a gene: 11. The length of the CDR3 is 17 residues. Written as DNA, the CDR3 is TGCGCCAGCAGTCAAAACGCGGGAGAATTGGTTACCGGGGAGCTGTTTTTT. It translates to CASSQNAGELVTGELFF.

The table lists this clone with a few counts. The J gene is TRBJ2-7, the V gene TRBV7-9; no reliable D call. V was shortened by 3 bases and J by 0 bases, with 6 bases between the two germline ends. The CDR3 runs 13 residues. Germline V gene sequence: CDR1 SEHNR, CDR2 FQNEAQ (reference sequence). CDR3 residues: CASSFRSSYEQYF. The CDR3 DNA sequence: TGTGCCAGCAGCTTCCGCAGCTCCTACGAGCAGTACTTC.

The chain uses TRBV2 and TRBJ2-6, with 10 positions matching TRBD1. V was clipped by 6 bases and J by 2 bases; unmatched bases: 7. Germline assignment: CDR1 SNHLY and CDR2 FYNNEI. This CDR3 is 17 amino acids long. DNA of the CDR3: TGTGCCAGCAGCTTTACTGGACAGGGGGCTGGGGCCAACGTCCTGACTTTC. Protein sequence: CASSFTGQGAGANVLTF.

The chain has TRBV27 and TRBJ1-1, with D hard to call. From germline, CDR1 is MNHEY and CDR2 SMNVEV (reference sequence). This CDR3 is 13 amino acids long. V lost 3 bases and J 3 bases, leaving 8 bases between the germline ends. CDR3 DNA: TGTGCCAGCAGTTTGACGAGGGACACTGAAGCTTTCTTT. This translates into CASSLTRDTEAFF.

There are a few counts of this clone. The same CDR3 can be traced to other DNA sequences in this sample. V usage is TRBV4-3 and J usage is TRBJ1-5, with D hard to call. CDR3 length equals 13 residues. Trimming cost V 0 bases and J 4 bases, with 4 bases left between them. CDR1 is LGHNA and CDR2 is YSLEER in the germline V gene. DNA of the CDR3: TGCGCCAGCAGCCAAGATCGGAATCAGCCCCAGCATTTT. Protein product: CASSQDRNQPQHF.

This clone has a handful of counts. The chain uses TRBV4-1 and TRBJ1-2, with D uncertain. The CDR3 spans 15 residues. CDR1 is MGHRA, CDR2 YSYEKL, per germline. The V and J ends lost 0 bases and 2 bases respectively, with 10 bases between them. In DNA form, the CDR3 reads TGCGCCAGCAGCCAAGATTCAGCCCTCAACTATGGCTACACCTTC. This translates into CASSQDSALNYGYTF.